The source of this T cell receptor beta chain is a study of PD-L1 blockade in urothelial cancer (dated by TCRdb to 2016 to 2017). General notes on the study: All patients started therapy in about 2014 and received atezolizumab 1,200 mg intravenously every 3 weeks. About 90% of the roughly 30 patients were males with bladder-origin urothelial cancer, and about 60% of the 29 reported a prior smoking history. Patients had an ECOG performance status of 0 or 1 and had received between 0 and 3 prior chemotherapy regimens. Blood samples were analyzed 3 weeks after the start of treatment (second dose) and 6 weeks after the start of treatment. A median of 141,255 T cells and approximately 83,000 unique TCRs was obtained from blood samples, and a median clonality of around 0.08 was observed. An exploratory multi-omic analysis was conducted of the somatic, immune and clinical correlates of response to PD-L1 blockade with atezolizumab in urothelial cancer. Pretreatment tumor samples, along with matched peripheral blood collected serially before and after atezolizumab treatment, underwent TCR sequencing. Progression-free survival longer than 6 months counted as durable clinical benefit, and TCR features were additionally tested against both progression-free and overall survival. In the same patients, pretreatment tumors underwent whole exome sequencing and RNA sequencing in addition to TCR sequencing. Durable clinical benefit was achieved by nine patients and was not achieved by 20 patients. Pretreatment blood TCR-seq was available for about 30 patients, at least one posttreatment blood collection was obtained for some 25 patients, and tumor TCR-seq was available for some 25 patients.

General findings and caveats noted by the study authors: At 3 weeks after the start of treatment, tumor-associated TCR clones in peripheral blood had expanded more in patients with durable benefit (n of about 21, p = 0.022). A pretreatment peripheral blood TCR clonality below the median was linked to improved progression-free and overall survival. Small sample size (n of about 30) and many exploratory analyses mean the results are intended to be hypothesis-generating.

Synthetic TCR analog templates were spiked into each PCR to estimate absolute template abundance from read counts. The immunoSEQ assay used bias-controlled V and J gene primers to amplify TCRbeta CDR3 regions from genomic DNA. Rearranged TCRbeta segments were sequenced at approximately 20X coverage. For the original study's pipeline: Sequencing errors were corrected by clustering, and CDR3s were annotated against IMGT so that V, D and J genes could be assigned. Only productive TCRbeta rearrangements were used in downstream analyses, excluding out-of-frame or stop-codon sequences. Clonality was computed as one minus Shannon entropy normalized by the log of the number of unique productive sequences. Fisher's exact test with Benjamini-Hochberg correction, using a cutoff of adjusted p below 0.01, was how clones that differed between time points or between blood and tumor were identified. The table was pulled from immuneACCESS by TCRdb, which kept in-frame rearrangements only. Such tables lose some clones; where checked, under half of the loss comes from unresolved V genes, and the rest has no known cause. The DNA gave D and trimming, while V, J and clone size come from that table. This sample has 75,000 to 100,000 clones in its table, and approximately 87% of those were observed once. Together, the top ten hold around 8% of the sample.

The trim is 0 bases for V and 3 bases for J, with a gap of 11 bases between the germline ends. CDR1 MGHRA and CDR2 YSYEKL are derived from the germline V gene. The CDR3 measures 16 amino acids from cysteine to phenylalanine. The only DNA kept is the CDR3, 48 bases in frame from the first base. About this clone: There is no known antigen for this receptor. No much larger clone exists at a distance of one base, and base qualities are not known.

Explained via the paper, the time point label denotes: peripheral blood 6 weeks after treatment start. The cohort included 29 patients with locally advanced or metastatic urothelial carcinoma who were treated at Memorial Sloan Kettering on a trial protocol. Peripheral blood mononuclear cells were collected from each patient pretreatment and during treatment, giving between 1 and 8 total time points per patient. The Qiagen DNeasy Blood extraction kit was used to purify genomic DNA from total PBMCs and tumor samples. Collected pretreatment and during treatment, PBMCs were isolated and stored as previously described.

The sequence was collected from a man aged 65 to 79 with urothelial cancer. Rearrangement joined TRBV4-1 to TRBJ2-2; TRBD2 might be the D gene, on 5 matching bases. The specimen was PBMCs, collected around atezolizumab (anti-PD-L1) treatment. The sequenced DNA is TGCGCCAGCAGCCAAGATAGCGTGGTTGACACCGGGGAGCTGTTTTTT. Translated, it reads CASSQDSVVDTGELFF.